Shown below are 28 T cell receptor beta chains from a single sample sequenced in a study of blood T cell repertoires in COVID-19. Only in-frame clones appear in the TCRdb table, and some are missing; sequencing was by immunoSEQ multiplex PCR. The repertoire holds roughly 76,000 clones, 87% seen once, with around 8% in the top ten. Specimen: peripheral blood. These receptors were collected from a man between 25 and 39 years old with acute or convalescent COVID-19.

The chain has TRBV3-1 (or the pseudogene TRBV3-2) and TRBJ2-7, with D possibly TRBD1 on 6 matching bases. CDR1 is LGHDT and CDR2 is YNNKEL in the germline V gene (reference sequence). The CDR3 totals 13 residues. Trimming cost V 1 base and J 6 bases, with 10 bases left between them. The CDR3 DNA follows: TGTGCCAGCAGCCAAGTACAGGGCGGCGAGCAGTACTTC. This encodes CASSQVQGGEQYF.

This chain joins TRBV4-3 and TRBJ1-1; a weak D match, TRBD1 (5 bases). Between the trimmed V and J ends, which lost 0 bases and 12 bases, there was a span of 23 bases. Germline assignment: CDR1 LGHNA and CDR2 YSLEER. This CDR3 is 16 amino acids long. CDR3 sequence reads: CASSQDSGQGGSGTFF. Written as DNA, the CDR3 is TGCGCCAGCAGCCAAGACTCCGGGCAGGGCGGTTCTGGGACTTTCTTT.

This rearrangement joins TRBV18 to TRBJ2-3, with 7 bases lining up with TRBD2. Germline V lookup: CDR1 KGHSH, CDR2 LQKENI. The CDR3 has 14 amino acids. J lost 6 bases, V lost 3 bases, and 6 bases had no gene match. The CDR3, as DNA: TGTGCCAGCTCACCGGGAGGGTGGTCTGATACGCAGTATTTT. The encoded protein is CASSPGGWSDTQYF.

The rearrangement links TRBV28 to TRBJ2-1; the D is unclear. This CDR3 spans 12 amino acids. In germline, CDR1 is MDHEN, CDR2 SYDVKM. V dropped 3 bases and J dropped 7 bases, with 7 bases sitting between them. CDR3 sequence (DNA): TGTGCCAGCAGTTTTAGTTTTAATGAGCAGTTCTTC. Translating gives CASSFSFNEQFF.

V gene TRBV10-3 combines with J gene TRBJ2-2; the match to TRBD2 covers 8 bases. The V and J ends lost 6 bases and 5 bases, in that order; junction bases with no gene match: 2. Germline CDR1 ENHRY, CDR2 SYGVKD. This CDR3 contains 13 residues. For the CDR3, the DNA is TGTGCCATCAGGGGCGGGGGGACCGGGGAGCTGTTTTTT. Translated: CAIRGGGTGELFF.

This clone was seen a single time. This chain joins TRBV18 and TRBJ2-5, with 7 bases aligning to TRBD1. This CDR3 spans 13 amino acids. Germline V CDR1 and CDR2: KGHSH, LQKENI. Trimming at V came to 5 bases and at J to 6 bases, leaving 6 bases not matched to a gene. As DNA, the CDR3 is TGTGCCAGCTCATCCGGGACAGAACAGACCCAGTACTTC. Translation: CASSSGTEQTQYF.

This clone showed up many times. The CDR3 loop is CAWSVSFETQYF. The CDR3 region has the DNA TGTGCCTGGAGTGTATCTTTCGAGACCCAGTACTTC. The chain couples TRBV30 to TRBJ2-5; unclear D gene. The CDR3 spans 12 residues. Trimming removed 0 bases at V and 5 bases at J, with 7 bases between. Germline CDR1 and CDR2: GTSNPN and SVGIG (reference sequence).

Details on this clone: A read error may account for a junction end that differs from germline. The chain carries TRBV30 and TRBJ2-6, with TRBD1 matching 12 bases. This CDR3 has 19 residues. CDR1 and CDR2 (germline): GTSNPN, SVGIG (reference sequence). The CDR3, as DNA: TGTGCCCGGAGTAAGCGAACGGGACAGGGGGCAGGTGGGGCCAACGTCCTGACTTTC. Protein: CARSKRTGQGAGGANVLTF.

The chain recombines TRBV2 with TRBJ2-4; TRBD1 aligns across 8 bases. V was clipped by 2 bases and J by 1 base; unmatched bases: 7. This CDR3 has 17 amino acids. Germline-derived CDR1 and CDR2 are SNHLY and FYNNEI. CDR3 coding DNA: TGTGCCAGCAGTGAACCTGGGAACAGGGGGGCCAAAAACATTCAGTACTTC. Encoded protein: CASSEPGNRGAKNIQYF.

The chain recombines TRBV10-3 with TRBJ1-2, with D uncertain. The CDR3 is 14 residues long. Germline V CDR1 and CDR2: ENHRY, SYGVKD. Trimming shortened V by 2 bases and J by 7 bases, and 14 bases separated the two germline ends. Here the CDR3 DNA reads TGTGCCATCAGTGAGCCAGTTGCGGATTCTGGCTACACCTTC. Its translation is CAISEPVADSGYTF.

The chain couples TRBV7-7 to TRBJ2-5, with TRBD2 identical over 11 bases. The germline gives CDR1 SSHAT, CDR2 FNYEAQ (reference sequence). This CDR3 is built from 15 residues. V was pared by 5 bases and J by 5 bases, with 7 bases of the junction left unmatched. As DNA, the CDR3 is TGTGCCAGCAGCGTAACTAGCGGGAGAGCTGAGACCCAGTACTTC. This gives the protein CASSVTSGRAETQYF.

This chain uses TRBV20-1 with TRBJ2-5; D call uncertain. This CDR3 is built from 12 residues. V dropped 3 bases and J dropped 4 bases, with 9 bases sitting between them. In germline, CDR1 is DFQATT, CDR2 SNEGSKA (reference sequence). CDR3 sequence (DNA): TGCAGTGCTAGTTTTCCAGGAGAGACCCAGTACTTC. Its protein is CSASFPGETQYF.

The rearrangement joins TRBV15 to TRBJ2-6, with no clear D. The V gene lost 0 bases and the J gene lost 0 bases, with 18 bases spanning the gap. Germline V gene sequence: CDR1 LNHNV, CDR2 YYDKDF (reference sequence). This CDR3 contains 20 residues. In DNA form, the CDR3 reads TGTGCCACCAGCAGAGACGTGGGCAGTCTTCGCCGCTCTGGGGCCAACGTCCTGACTTTC. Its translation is CATSRDVGSLRRSGANVLTF.

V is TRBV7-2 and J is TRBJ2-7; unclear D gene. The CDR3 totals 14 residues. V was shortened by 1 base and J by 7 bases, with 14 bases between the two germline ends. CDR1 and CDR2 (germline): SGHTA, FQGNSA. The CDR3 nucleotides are TGTGCCAGCAGCTTAGTTCGACTCTTTGGGGAGCAGTACTTC. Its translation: CASSLVRLFGEQYF.

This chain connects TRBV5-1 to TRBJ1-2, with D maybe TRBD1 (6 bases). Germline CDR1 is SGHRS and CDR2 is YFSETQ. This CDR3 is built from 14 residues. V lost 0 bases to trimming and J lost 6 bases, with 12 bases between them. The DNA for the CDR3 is TGCGCCAGCAGCTTGGCCCAGGGGAGGGATGGCTACACCTTC. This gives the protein CASSLAQGRDGYTF. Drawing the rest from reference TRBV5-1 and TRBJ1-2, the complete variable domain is KAGVTQTPRYLIKTRGQQVTLSCSPISGHRSVSWYQQTPGQGLQFLFEYFSETQRNKGNFPGRFSGRQFSNSRSEMNVSTLELGDSALYLCASSLAQGRDGYTFGSGTRLTVV.

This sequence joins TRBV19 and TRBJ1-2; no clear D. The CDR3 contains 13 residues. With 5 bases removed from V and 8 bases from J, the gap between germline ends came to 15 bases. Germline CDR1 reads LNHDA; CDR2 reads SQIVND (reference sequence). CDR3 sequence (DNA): TGTGCCAGTAGTGAATACCGGGAGCGGGGCTACACCTTC. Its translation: CASSEYRERGYTF.

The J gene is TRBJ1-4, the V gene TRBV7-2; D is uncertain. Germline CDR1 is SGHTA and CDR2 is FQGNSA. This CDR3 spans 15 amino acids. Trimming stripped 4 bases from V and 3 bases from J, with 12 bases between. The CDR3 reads CASSSYMSANEKLFF. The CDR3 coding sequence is TGTGCCAGCAGCTCATACATGTCAGCTAATGAAAAACTGTTTTTT.

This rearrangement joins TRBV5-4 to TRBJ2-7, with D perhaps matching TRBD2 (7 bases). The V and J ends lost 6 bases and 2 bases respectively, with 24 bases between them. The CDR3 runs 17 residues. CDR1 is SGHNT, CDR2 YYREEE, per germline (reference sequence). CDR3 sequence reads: CASTTGGPGAGAYEQYF. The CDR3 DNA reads TGTGCCAGCACCACCGGGGGGCCAGGGGCGGGGGCCTACGAGCAGTACTTC. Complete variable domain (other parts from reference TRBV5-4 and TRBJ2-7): ETGVTQSPTHLIKTRGQQVTLRCSSQSGHNTVSWYQQALGQGPQFIFQYYREEENGRGNFPPRFSGLQFPNYSSELNVNALELDDSALYLCASTTGGPGAGAYEQYFGPGTRLTVT.

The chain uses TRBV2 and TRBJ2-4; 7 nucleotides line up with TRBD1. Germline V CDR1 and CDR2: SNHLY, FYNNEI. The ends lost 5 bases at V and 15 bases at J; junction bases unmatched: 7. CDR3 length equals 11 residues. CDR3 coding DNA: TGTGCCAGCAGTTATACAGGGGAGCTGTACTTC. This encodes CASSYTGELYF. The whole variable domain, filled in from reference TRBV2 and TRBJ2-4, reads EPEVTQTPSHQVTQMGQEVILRCVPISNHLYFYWYRQILGQKVEFLVSFYNNEISEKSEIFDDQFSVERPDGSNFTLKIRSTKLEDSAMYFCASSYTGELYFGAGTRLSVL.

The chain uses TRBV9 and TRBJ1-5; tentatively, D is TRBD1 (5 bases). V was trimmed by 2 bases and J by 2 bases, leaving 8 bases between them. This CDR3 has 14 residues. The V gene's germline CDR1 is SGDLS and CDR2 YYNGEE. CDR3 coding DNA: TGTGCCAGCAGCGTCGAAGGGGGCAATCAGCCCCAGCATTTT. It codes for CASSVEGGNQPQHF. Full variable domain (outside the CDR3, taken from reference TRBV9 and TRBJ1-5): DSGVTQTPKHLITATGQRVTLRCSPRSGDLSVYWYQQSLDQGLQFLIQYYNGEERAKGNILERFSAQQFPDLHSELNLSSLELGDSALYFCASSVEGGNQPQHFGDGTRLSIL.

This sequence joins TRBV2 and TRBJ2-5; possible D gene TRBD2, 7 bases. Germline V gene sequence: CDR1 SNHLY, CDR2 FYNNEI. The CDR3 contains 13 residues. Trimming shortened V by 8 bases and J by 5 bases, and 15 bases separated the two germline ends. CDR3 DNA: TGTGCCAGCTCCTCCAGGGGAGGGGAGACCCAGTACTTC. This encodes CASSSRGGETQYF.

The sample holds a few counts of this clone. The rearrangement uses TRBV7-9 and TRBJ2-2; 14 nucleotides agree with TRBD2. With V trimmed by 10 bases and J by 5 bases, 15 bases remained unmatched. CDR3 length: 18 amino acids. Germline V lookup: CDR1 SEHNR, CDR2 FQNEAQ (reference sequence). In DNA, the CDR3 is TGTGCCACCAACCTGCCCGGGACTAGCGGGAGAGGGACCGGGGAGCTGTTTTTT. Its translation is CATNLPGTSGRGTGELFF.

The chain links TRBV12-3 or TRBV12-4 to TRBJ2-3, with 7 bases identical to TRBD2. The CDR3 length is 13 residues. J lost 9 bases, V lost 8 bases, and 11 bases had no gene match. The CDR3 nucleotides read TGTGCCAGCCATCGCGGGGACGGGAGGACGCAGTATTTT. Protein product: CASHRGDGRTQYF.

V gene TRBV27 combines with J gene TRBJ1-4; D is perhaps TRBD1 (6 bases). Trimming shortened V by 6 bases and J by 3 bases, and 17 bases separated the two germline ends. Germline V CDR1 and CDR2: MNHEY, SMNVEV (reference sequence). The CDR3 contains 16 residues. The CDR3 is CASSSPQQGANEKLFF. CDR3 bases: TGTGCCAGCAGCTCACCTCAACAGGGTGCTAATGAAAAACTGTTTTTT.

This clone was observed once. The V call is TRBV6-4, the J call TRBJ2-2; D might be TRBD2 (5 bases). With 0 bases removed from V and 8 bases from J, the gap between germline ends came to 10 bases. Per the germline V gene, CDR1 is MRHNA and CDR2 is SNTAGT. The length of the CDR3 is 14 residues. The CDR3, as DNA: TGTGCCAGCAGTGACTCTGCCGAGGGAGGGGAGCTGTTTTTT. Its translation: CASSDSAEGGELFF.

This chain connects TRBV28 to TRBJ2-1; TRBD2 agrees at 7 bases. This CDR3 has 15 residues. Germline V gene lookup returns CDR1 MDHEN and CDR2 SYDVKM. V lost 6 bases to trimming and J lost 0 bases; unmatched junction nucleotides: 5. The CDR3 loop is CASSPTSDSYNEQFF. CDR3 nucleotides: TGTGCCAGCAGCCCTACTAGCGACTCCTACAATGAGCAGTTCTTC.

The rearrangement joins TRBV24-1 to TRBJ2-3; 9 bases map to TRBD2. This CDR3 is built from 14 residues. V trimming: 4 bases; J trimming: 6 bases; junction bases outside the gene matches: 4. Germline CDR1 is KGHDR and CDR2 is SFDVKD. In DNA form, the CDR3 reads TGTGCCACCAGTGACCCTAGCGGGGTGGATACGCAGTATTTT. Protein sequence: CATSDPSGVDTQYF.

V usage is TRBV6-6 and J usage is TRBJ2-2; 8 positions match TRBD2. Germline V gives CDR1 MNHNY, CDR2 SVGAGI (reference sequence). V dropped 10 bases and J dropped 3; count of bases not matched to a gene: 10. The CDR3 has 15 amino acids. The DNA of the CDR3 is TGTGCCACCGGGGGGGCTAGCGGCCACACCGGGGAGCTGTTTTTT. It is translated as CATGGASGHTGELFF.